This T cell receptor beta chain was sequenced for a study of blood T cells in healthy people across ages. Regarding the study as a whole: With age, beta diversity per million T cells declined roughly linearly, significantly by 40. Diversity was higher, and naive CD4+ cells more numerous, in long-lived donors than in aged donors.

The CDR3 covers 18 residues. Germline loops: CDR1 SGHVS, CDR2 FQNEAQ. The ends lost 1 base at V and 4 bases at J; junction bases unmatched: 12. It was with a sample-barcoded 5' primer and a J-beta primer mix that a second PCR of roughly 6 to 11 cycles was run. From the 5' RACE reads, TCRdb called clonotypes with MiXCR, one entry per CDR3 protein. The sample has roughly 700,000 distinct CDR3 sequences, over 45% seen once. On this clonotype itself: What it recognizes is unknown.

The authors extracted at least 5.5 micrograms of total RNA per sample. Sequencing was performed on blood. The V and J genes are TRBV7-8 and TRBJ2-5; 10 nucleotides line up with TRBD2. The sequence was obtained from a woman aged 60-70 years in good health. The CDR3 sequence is CASSLGLAGVTVGETQYF. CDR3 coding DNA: TGTGCCAGCAGCTTAGGTCTAGCGGGAGTCACGGTGGGAGAGACCCAGTACTTC.